This is a list of T cell receptor beta chains from one sample in a study of blood T cell repertoires in COVID-19. This table comes from immunoSEQ multiplex PCR, and its TCRdb copy is limited to in-frame clones, with some not included. The table has roughly 290,000 clones, about 80% seen once. Sequencing was carried out using peripheral blood. Every receptor here comes from a person aged 70 to 79 with COVID-19, enrolled during active disease. Both conserved end residues are part of each CDR3. The D gene is left open where the match is weak. Not every row has a clone size; where given, it reads once, few, many or a size class.

CDR3aa,CDR3nt,v_gene,j_gene,d_gene,abundance
CASSLAAGEFPEAFF,TGTGCCAGCAGCTTAGCTGCGGGGGAGTTCCCTGAAGCTTTCTTT,TRBV7-2,TRBJ1-1,NA,NA
CASSSPGTGGGNSPLHF,TGTGCCAGCAGTTCCCCCGGCACGGGGGGAGGTAATTCACCCCTCCACTTT,TRBV28,TRBJ1-6,NA,NA
CASSTGGGESTEAFF,TGTGCCAGCAGCACCGGCGGGGGGGAGAGCACTGAAGCTTTCTTT,TRBV28,TRBJ1-1,NA,NA
CASSSGESAKNIQYF,TGTGCCAGCAGCTCAGGTGAATCAGCCAAAAACATTCAGTACTTC,TRBV7-9,TRBJ2-4,NA,NA
CASLNLQGRSTGELFF,TGTGCCAGTCTAAACCTACAGGGTCGTTCCACCGGGGAGCTGTTTTTT,TRBV28,TRBJ2-2,NA,NA
CASSIAGGNQPQHF,TGTGCCAGTAGTATAGCAGGTGGCAATCAGCCCCAGCATTTT,TRBV19,TRBJ1-5,NA,NA
CASSQGGGGNEKLFF,TGTGCCAGCAGCCAAGGGGGGGGTGGTAATGAAAAACTGTTTTTT,TRBV4-2,TRBJ1-4,NA,once
CASTRGGVSTDTQYF,TGTGCCAGCACCCGTGGGGGGGTTAGCACAGATACGCAGTATTTT,TRBV9,TRBJ2-3,TRBD2,NA
CASSAELNSGNTIYF,TGTGCCAGCAGTGCCGAACTCAACTCTGGAAACACCATATATTTT,TRBV9,TRBJ1-3,NA,NA
CASSYWAGGPYEQYF,TGTGCCAGCAGTTACTGGGCGGGAGGTCCCTACGAGCAGTACTTC,TRBV6-5,TRBJ2-7,TRBD2,NA
CASSFRTSGGFDTQYF,TGTGCCAGCAGCTTCCGGACTAGCGGGGGATTTGATACGCAGTATTTT,TRBV9,TRBJ2-3,TRBD2,NA
CASSKSGAGANVLTF,TGTGCCAGTAGTAAATCGGGGGCTGGGGCCAACGTCCTGACTTTC,TRBV19,TRBJ2-6,NA,NA
CASSALGLAGKQFF,TGTGCCAGCAGTGCCCTGGGACTAGCGGGAAAGCAGTTCTTC,TRBV27,TRBJ2-1,TRBD2,NA
CASTKGLAGGRTYEQYF,TGTGCCAGCACCAAAGGACTAGCGGGAGGACGTACCTACGAGCAGTACTTC,TRBV5-5,TRBJ2-7,TRBD2,NA
CASSRAVTGVYEQYF,TGTGCCAGCAGTCGAGCGGTGACAGGGGTCTACGAGCAGTACTTC,TRBV27,TRBJ2-7,TRBD1,NA
CASSRGTVGEQYF,TGTGCCAGCAGCCGAGGGACAGTAGGCGAGCAGTACTTC,TRBV7-2,TRBJ2-7,TRBD1,NA
CASSRGGDTQYF,TGTGCCAGCAGCAGGGGAGGAGATACGCAGTATTTT,TRBV5-8,TRBJ2-3,NA,NA
CASSLFGVLATEAFF,TGTGCCAGCAGCTTGTTTGGGGTTCTAGCCACTGAAGCTTTCTTT,TRBV5-4,TRBJ1-1,NA,once
CASSDTWTDQPQHF,TGTGCCAGCAGTGACACCTGGACAGATCAGCCCCAGCATTTT,TRBV6-4,TRBJ1-5,NA,NA
CASSVDPQTGINTEAFF,TGTGCCAGCAGCGTGGACCCTCAGACAGGAATAAACACTGAAGCTTTCTTT,TRBV9,TRBJ1-1,NA,NA
CASSGPTTAYGYTF,TGCGCCAGCAGTGGCCCGACCACAGCCTATGGCTACACCTTC,TRBV10-1,TRBJ1-2,NA,few
CASATQTGRYNSPLHF,TGTGCCAGCGCAACCCAGACAGGCCGCTATAATTCACCCCTCCACTTT,TRBV5-6,TRBJ1-6,NA,NA
CASSRGNEQFF,TGTGCCAGCAGTCGAGGCAATGAGCAGTTCTTC,TRBV12-3/TRBV12-4,TRBJ2-1,NA,NA
CASSLAGGPIDTQYF,TGCGCCAGCAGCTTAGCGGGGGGGCCGATAGATACGCAGTATTTT,TRBV5-1,TRBJ2-3,TRBD2,NA
CASSYVTSGGTDTQYF,TGTGCCAGCAGTTACGTCACTAGCGGGGGCACAGATACGCAGTATTTT,TRBV6-5,TRBJ2-3,TRBD2,NA
CASSSSTPRGQETQYF,TGTGCCAGCAGCTCCTCTACACCGAGAGGCCAAGAGACCCAGTACTTC,TRBV7-2,TRBJ2-5,NA,NA
CASSQTTGGNTEAFF,TGCGCCAGCAGCCAAACGACAGGGGGAAACACTGAAGCTTTCTTT,TRBV5-1,TRBJ1-1,TRBD1,once
CASSQDFGPYEQYF,TGTGCCAGCAGCCAAGATTTTGGGCCGTACGAGCAGTACTTC,TRBV3-1/TRBV3-2,TRBJ2-7,NA,NA
CASRTGGHYSPLHF,TGTGCCAGTAGAACAGGCGGTCACTATTCACCCCTCCACTTT,TRBV19,TRBJ1-6,NA,NA
CASSRDAQGPSGNTIYF,TGCGCCAGCAGCCGAGATGCACAGGGGCCCTCTGGAAACACCATATATTTT,TRBV4-3,TRBJ1-3,TRBD1,NA
CASSSVNSGLYEQFF,TGTGCCAGCAGCTCCGTTAATAGCGGTCTCTATGAGCAGTTCTTC,TRBV7-2,TRBJ2-1,NA,NA
CASSIGQALANYGYTF,TGTGCCAGTAGTATTGGACAGGCCCTAGCTAACTATGGCTACACCTTC,TRBV19,TRBJ1-2,TRBD1,NA
CASSFQGRSETQYF,TGTGCCAGCAGCTTTCAGGGTAGATCAGAGACCCAGTACTTC,TRBV7-2,TRBJ2-5,NA,NA
CASSFLAGPTDTQYF,TGTGCCAGCAGCTTTCTAGCGGGCCCCACAGATACGCAGTATTTT,TRBV7-2,TRBJ2-3,TRBD2,NA
CASAEDDTEAFF,TGTGCCAGCGCGGAGGACGACACTGAAGCTTTCTTT,TRBV2,TRBJ1-1,NA,few
CASTGFGAPYEQYF,TGTGCCAGCACTGGATTTGGGGCGCCCTACGAGCAGTACTTC,TRBV28,TRBJ2-7,NA,once
CASSQDRVRGQRGGYTF,TGCGCCAGCAGCCAAGATCGGGTCAGGGGGCAGCGTGGTGGCTACACCTTC,TRBV4-1,TRBJ1-2,TRBD1,NA
CASSLEGGYNEQFF,TGTGCCAGCAGCTTAGAGGGAGGGTACAATGAGCAGTTCTTC,TRBV7-3,TRBJ2-1,TRBD2,NA
CASSQYRGETYEQYF,TGTGCCAGCAGCCAATATCGGGGAGAAACCTACGAGCAGTACTTC,TRBV4-2,TRBJ2-7,NA,NA
CAISERDTSDTQYF,TGTGCCATCAGTGAGCGGGACACCTCAGATACGCAGTATTTT,TRBV10-3,TRBJ2-3,NA,NA
CASFRERQPQHF,TGTGCCAGCTTCAGGGAAAGACAGCCCCAGCATTTT,TRBV28,TRBJ1-5,NA,NA
CASRGAGQPQHF,TGTGCCAGCAGGGGGGCGGGCCAGCCCCAGCATTTT,TRBV6-5,TRBJ1-5,NA,NA
CASSQRQGQNSPLHF,TGTGCCAGCAGCCAGCGGCAGGGGCAAAATTCACCCCTCCACTTT,TRBV3-1/TRBV3-2,TRBJ1-6,NA,NA
CASSSGTSKEKLFF,TGCGCCAGCAGCAGCGGGACAAGCAAAGAAAAACTGTTTTTT,TRBV5-1,TRBJ1-4,NA,NA
CATSDPGPKETQYF,TGTGCCACCAGCGACCCAGGCCCTAAAGAGACCCAGTACTTC,TRBV24-1,TRBJ2-5,NA,NA
CAIPGEPGYGYTF,TGTGCCATTCCGGGAGAACCGGGATATGGCTACACCTTC,TRBV5-4,TRBJ1-2,NA,NA
CATSDLGASNTGELFF,TGTGCCACCAGTGATTTAGGGGCATCGAACACCGGGGAGCTGTTTTTT,TRBV24-1,TRBJ2-2,NA,NA
CASSVGGSGLNNSPLHF,TGTGCCAGCAGTGTTGGAGGGTCCGGGCTTAATAATTCACCCCTCCACTTT,TRBV2,TRBJ1-6,NA,NA
CASSLGRGDVDEQFF,TGTGCCAGCAGCTTGGGCAGGGGTGACGTGGATGAGCAGTTCTTC,TRBV11-3,TRBJ2-1,NA,NA
CASSFGTSGYNEQFF,TGTGCCAGCAGCTTCGGGACTAGCGGCTACAATGAGCAGTTCTTC,TRBV13,TRBJ2-1,TRBD2,NA